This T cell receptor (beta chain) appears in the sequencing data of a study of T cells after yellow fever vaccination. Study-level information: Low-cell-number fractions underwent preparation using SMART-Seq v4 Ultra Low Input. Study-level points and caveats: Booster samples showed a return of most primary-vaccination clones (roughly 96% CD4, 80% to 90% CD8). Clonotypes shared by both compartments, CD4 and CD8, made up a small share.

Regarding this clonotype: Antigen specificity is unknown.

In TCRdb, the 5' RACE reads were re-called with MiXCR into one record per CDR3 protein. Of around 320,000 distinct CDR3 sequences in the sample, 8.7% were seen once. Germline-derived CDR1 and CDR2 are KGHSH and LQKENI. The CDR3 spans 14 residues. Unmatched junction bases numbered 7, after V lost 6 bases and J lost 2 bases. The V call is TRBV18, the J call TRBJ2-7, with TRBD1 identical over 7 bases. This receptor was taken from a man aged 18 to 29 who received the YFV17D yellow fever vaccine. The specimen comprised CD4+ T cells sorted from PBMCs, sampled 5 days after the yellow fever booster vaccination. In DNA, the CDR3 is TGTGCCAGCTCGCCGCGACAGGGCGCCTACGAGCAGTACGTC. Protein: CASSPRQGAYEQYV.